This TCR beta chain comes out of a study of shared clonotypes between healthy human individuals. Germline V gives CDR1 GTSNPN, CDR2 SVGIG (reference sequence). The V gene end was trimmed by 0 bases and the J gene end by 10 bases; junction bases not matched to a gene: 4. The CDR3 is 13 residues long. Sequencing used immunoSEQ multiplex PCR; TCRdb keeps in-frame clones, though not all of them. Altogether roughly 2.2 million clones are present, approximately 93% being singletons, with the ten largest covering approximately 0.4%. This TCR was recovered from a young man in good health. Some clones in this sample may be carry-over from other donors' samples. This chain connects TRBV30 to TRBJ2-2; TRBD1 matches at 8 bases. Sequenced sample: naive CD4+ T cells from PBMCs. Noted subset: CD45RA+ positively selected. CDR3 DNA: TGTGCCTGGAGTGTGACAGGGGTGGTGGAGCTGTTTTTT. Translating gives CAWSVTGVVELFF.